This T cell receptor (beta chain) was recovered during a study of T-cell memory formation after mild COVID-19. This clonotype has only a few counts. Its antigen is still unknown. J lost 6 bases, V lost 5 bases, and 11 bases had no gene match. CDR1 is MNHNY, CDR2 SVGAGI, per germline (reference sequence). This CDR3 is built from 17 residues. One entry per CDR3 protein, called by TCRdb with MiXCR from the 5' RACE reads. Of around 300,000 distinct CDR3 sequences in the sample, 15% to 20% were seen once. Study-wide findings and caveats: Memory cells collected pre-infection included some clones that later responded, suggesting cross-reactive memory joined. Clones that got smaller from day 15 to 85 had even CD4/CD8, while clones growing later tipped toward CD4+. Contracting clones localized mainly to CM and EM when CD4+ and mainly to EMRA when CD8+.

This chain links TRBV6-6 with TRBJ2-1, with TRBD2 identical over 12 bases. The sequenced sample was PBMCs or a T cell subset sorted from them (not recorded which). This TCR was sampled from a young man who had mild COVID-19 (a few samples of this study predate the infection). Cell type and time point are not known. The CDR3 sequence: CASSTRTSGDFANEQFF. The DNA of the CDR3 is TGTGCCAGCAGTACGCGGACTAGCGGGGATTTCGCCAATGAGCAGTTCTTC.